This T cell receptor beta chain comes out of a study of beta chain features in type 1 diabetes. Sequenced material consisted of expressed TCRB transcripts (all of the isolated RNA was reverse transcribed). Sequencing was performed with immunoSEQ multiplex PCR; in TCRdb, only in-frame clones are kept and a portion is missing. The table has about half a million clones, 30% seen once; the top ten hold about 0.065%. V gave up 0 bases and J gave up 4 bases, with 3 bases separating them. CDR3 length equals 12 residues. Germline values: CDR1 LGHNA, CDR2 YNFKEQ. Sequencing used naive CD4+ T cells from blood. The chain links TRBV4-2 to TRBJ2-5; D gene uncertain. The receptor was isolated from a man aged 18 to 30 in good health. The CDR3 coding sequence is TGTGCCAGCAGCCAAGAGGCAGAGACCCAGTACTTC. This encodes CASSQEAETQYF.